These 11 T cell receptor beta chains share one sample of origin, sequenced in a study of T-cell reconstitution after alpha-beta-depleted transplantation in children. Unique molecular identifiers were incorporated during preparation of the TCRbeta library. TCRdb itself ran the PCR reads through MiXCR, one entry per CDR3 protein. The table has about 200,000 distinct CDR3 sequences, around 9.2% seen once; the top ten hold under 40%. The starting material was PBMCs, mostly from graft donor cells, obtained 360 days after TCRalphabeta/CD19-depleted stem cell transplant. The receptors shown here come from a male patient between 2 and 10 years old who had a stem cell transplant for acute myeloid leukemia, so the T cells may come from the graft donor.

The CDR3 DNA is TGTGCCAGCATCGAAAAGGGAGCTAATGAAAAACTGTTTTTT. This translates into CASIEKGANEKLFF. The chain employs TRBV12-3 or TRBV12-4 and TRBJ1-4, with D unclear. V was shortened by 7 bases and J by 3 bases, with 12 bases between the two germline ends. The CDR3 sequence is 14 residues long.

In this sample, this clonotype turned up many times. The chain links TRBV12-3 or TRBV12-4 to TRBJ2-3, with TRBD2 identical over 8 bases. V shed 7 bases and J 0 bases; nucleotides not matched to a gene: 6. The length of the CDR3 is 15 residues. CDR3 in amino acids: CASNRGGISTDTQYF. The CDR3 nucleotides read TGTGCCAGCAATCGCGGGGGGATTAGCACAGATACGCAGTATTTT.

This chain joins TRBV7-2 and TRBJ1-1; perhaps TRBD1 as D (5 bases). Trimming took off 3 bases at V and 3 bases at J, with 11 bases between the two ends. CDR1 SGHTA and CDR2 FQGNSA come from the germline V gene. This CDR3 has 14 residues. The CDR3 protein is CASSFNRGDTEAFF. For the CDR3, the DNA is TGTGCCAGCAGCTTCAACCGGGGGGACACTGAAGCTTTCTTT.

The V gene is TRBV5-1, the J gene TRBJ1-1; D uncertain. This CDR3 region has 15 residues. Trimming stripped 1 base from V and 1 base from J, with 11 bases between. The germline V gene encodes CDR1 SGHRS and CDR2 YFSETQ. The CDR3 DNA is TGCGCCAGCAGCTTGAATGTAAATGCGAACACTGAAGCTTTCTTT. It specifies CASSLNVNANTEAFF.

CDR3 sequence: CASSLRWAEKSSYNEQFF. CDR3 DNA: TGTGCCAGCAGCTTACGTTGGGCAGAAAAGAGCTCCTACAATGAGCAGTTCTTC. The chain has TRBV7-8 and TRBJ2-1; no firm D call. The CDR3 consists of 18 residues. The germline CDR1 and CDR2 sequences are SGHVS and FQNEAQ. Trimming shortened V by 2 bases and J by 0 bases, and 17 bases separated the two germline ends. The entire variable domain, with the rest obtained from reference TRBV7-8 and TRBJ2-1, is as follows: GAGVSQSPRYKVAKRGQDVALRCDPISGHVSLFWYQQALGQGPEFLTYFQNEAQLDKSGLPSDRFFAERPEGSVSTLKIQRTQQEDSAVYLCASSLRWAEKSSYNEQFFGPGTRLTVL.

The V call is TRBV6-5, the J call TRBJ2-7; D is possibly TRBD2 (5 bases). CDR3 length: 12 residues. CDR1 is MNHEY, CDR2 SVGAGI, per germline. The DNA for the CDR3 is TGTGCTGCGGGCGGGTACAAGGAAGGGCAGTACTTC. Protein product: CAAGGYKEGQYF.

In this sample, this clonotype turned up many times. The chain recombines TRBV11-1 with TRBJ2-2, with 7 bases that match TRBD2. J lost 4 bases, V lost 2 bases, and 13 bases had no gene match. There are 18 residues in the CDR3. Germline V gene lookup returns CDR1 SGHAT and CDR2 FQDESV (reference sequence). CDR3 DNA sequence: TGTGCCAGCAGCTTACCCCAGGGCGGGAGCCGGGGCACCGGGGAGCTGTTTTTT. Translation gives CASSLPQGGSRGTGELFF.

This clonotype was observed a few times. The chain has TRBV5-1 and TRBJ2-2; TRBD2 is a possible D gene (6 bases). The germline V gene encodes CDR1 SGHRS and CDR2 YFSETQ. Trimming took off 7 bases at V and 7 bases at J, with 14 bases between the two ends. This CDR3 contains 13 residues. The CDR3 DNA is TGCGCCAGCTCAGCCGGAGGGGTCGGGGAGCTGTTTTTT. Protein sequence: CASSAGGVGELFF. The variable domain in full, completed from reference TRBV5-1 and TRBJ2-2, reads KAGVTQTPRYLIKTRGQQVTLSCSPISGHRSVSWYQQTPGQGLQFLFEYFSETQRNKGNFPGRFSGRQFSNSRSEMNVSTLELGDSALYLCASSAGGVGELFFGEGSRLTVL.

This clonotype appeared a few times. This chain joins TRBV5-5 and TRBJ2-1; weak D call: TRBD1 (6 bases). Germline V lookup: CDR1 SGHKS, CDR2 YYEKEE (reference sequence). Trimming removed 4 bases at V and 4 bases at J, with 15 bases between. This CDR3 comprises 15 residues. CDR3 bases: TGTGCCAGCAGCGCAACCGGGACACCTTACAATGAGCAGTTCTTC. Encoded protein: CASSATGTPYNEQFF.

This clonotype occurred many times. V is TRBV10-3 and J is TRBJ1-6; 9 bases match TRBD1. Germline CDR1 is ENHRY and CDR2 is SYGVKD. The CDR3 sequence is 15 residues long. The V gene end was trimmed by 7 bases and the J gene end by 5 bases; junction bases not matched to a gene: 6. CDR3 nucleotides: TGTGCCATCAACAGGGGGCCCGGGAATAATTCACCCCTCCACTTT. Its translation is CAINRGPGNNSPLHF.

This clonotype was found many times. The rearrangement links TRBV5-1 to TRBJ2-1; 10 nucleotides align to TRBD2. CDR3 length: 15 amino acids. The J segment lost 4 bases and the V segment lost 0 bases, leaving 1 base of the junction unmatched. CDR1 is SGHRS and CDR2 is YFSETQ in the germline V gene. In nucleotides, the CDR3 is TGCGCCAGCAGCTTGGAGGGACTAGCGTACAATGAGCAGTTCTTC. Translation gives CASSLEGLAYNEQFF. The variable domain in full, with the rest retrieved from reference TRBV5-1 and TRBJ2-1, is KAGVTQTPRYLIKTRGQQVTLSCSPISGHRSVSWYQQTPGQGLQFLFEYFSETQRNKGNFPGRFSGRQFSNSRSEMNVSTLELGDSALYLCASSLEGLAYNEQFFGPGTRLTVL.